The sequence of this TCR beta chain was determined in a study of identical twins. Study-wide results and caveats: Cord blood beta clonotypes that were abundant carried fewer insertions, and memory repertoires showed no such trend. Zero-insertion results could be subject to partial confounding by invariant MAIT and iNKT cells.

Donors were all healthy Caucasians. The sample holds a few counts of this clonotype. Its matching antigen is unknown. Template switching created a universal primer site, and the cDNA included unique molecular identifiers. TCRdb used MiXCR to reprocess the 5' RACE reads, holding one entry per CDR3 protein. The table records fewer than 250,000 distinct CDR3 sequences, approximately 9% of them present only once. Germline assignment: CDR1 SGHVS and CDR2 FNYEAQ. This CDR3 contains 16 residues. Trimming shortened V by 4 bases and J by 4 bases, and 18 bases separated the two germline ends. The chain joins TRBV7-6 to TRBJ2-3; weak D call: TRBD1 (5 bases). The sequenced sample was memory (CD45RO+) T cells sorted from blood. The origin of this receptor is a woman under 30 in good health. The CDR3 here is CASSSPAGNRADTQYF. The CDR3 DNA reads TGTGCCAGCAGCTCCCCGGCAGGGAATAGAGCAGATACGCAGTATTTT.